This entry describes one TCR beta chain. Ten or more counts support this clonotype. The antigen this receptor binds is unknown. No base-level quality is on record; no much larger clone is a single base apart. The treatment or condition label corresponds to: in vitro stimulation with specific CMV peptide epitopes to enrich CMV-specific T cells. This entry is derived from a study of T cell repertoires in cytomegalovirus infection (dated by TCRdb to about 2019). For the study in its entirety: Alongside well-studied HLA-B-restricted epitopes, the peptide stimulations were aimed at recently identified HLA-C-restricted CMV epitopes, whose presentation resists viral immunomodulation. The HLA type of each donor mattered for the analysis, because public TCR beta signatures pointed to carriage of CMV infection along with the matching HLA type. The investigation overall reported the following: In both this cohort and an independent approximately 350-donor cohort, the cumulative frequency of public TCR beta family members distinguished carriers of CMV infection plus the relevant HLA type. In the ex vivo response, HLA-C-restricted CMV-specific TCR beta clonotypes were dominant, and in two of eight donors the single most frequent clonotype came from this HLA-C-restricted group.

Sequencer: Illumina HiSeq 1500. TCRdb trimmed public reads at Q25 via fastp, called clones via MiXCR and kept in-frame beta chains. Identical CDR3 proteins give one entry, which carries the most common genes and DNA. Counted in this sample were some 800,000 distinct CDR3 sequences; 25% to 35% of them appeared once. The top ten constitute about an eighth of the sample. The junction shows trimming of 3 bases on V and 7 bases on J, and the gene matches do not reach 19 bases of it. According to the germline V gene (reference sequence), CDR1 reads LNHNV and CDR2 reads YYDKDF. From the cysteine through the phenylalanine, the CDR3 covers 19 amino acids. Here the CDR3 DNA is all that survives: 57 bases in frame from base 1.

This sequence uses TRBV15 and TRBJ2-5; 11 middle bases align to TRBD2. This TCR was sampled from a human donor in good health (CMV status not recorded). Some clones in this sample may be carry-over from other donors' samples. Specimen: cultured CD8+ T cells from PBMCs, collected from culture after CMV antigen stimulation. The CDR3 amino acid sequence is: CATSSLDVTSGGLSGTQYF. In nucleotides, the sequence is TGTGCCACCAGCAGCCTTGACGTAACTAGCGGGGGACTGTCGGGGACCCAGTACTTC.